These T cell receptor beta chains were read from a single sample in a study of T cells in Graves' hyperthyroidism and ophthalmopathy. TCRdb fed the multiplex PCR reads into MiXCR, producing one record per CDR3 protein. The top ten hold about 17% of the sample, which has about 480,000 distinct CDR3 sequences, about an eighth seen once. Sequenced sample: blood. The origin of the receptors is a woman aged 18 to 35 with Graves' hyperthyroidism. The conserved cysteine and the conserved F or W are not part of the CDR3 here. Fields, in order: CDR3 protein, V gene, clone size, J gene. Clone size, where shown, is once, few, many, or a class for clones that have expanded.

CDR3aa: ASSPQPRSGELF
v_gene: TRBV7-7
abundance: many
j_gene: TRBJ2-2

CDR3aa: ASSLDRAREKLF
v_gene: TRBV27
abundance: few
j_gene: TRBJ1-4

CDR3aa: ASSLSRGRNTEAF
v_gene: TRBV27
abundance: many
j_gene: TRBJ1-1

CDR3aa: AISTGTSGKVETQY
v_gene: TRBV10-3
abundance: many
j_gene: TRBJ2-5

CDR3aa: ASSRDGGNEKLF
v_gene: TRBV6-1
abundance: many
j_gene: TRBJ1-4

CDR3aa: ASSRGGSSSYNEQF
v_gene: TRBV5-1
abundance: NA
j_gene: TRBJ2-1

CDR3aa: ASSPSPGRQNYGYT
v_gene: TRBV9
abundance: NA
j_gene: TRBJ1-2

CDR3aa: ASSTYPLAATYNEQF
v_gene: TRBV5-1
abundance: many
j_gene: TRBJ2-1

CDR3aa: ASSLDGRAVGTGELF
v_gene: TRBV11-3
abundance: many
j_gene: TRBJ2-2

CDR3aa: ASLIPGGRTEAF
v_gene: TRBV6-1
abundance: many
j_gene: TRBJ1-1

CDR3aa: AISERADLNTEAF
v_gene: TRBV10-3
abundance: few
j_gene: TRBJ1-1

CDR3aa: AWSRDSPLH
v_gene: TRBV30
abundance: few
j_gene: TRBJ1-6

CDR3aa: ASSPWTDPQETQY
v_gene: TRBV7-9
abundance: many
j_gene: TRBJ2-5

CDR3aa: ASSIPGLAGGNEQF
v_gene: TRBV6-1
abundance: many
j_gene: TRBJ2-1

CDR3aa: ASSPVGADTQY
v_gene: TRBV3-1
abundance: many
j_gene: TRBJ2-3

CDR3aa: ASSEGRNNSPLH
v_gene: TRBV9
abundance: few
j_gene: TRBJ1-6

CDR3aa: ASSPSGLAGGNSYNEQF
v_gene: TRBV7-3
abundance: many
j_gene: TRBJ2-1

CDR3aa: ASAPVEGAVYEQY
v_gene: TRBV12-5
abundance: few
j_gene: TRBJ2-7

CDR3aa: ASSLLVRSRDEQY
v_gene: TRBV7-8
abundance: many
j_gene: TRBJ2-7

CDR3aa: ASSPPPLRNEQF
v_gene: TRBV28
abundance: NA
j_gene: TRBJ2-1

CDR3aa: ASSESLRHPIY
v_gene: TRBV7-3
abundance: NA
j_gene: TRBJ1-3

CDR3aa: ASSGSRNAGNTIY
v_gene: TRBV2
abundance: many
j_gene: TRBJ1-3

CDR3aa: ASSDFNNEQF
v_gene: TRBV9
abundance: few
j_gene: TRBJ2-1

CDR3aa: ATSDLRFYGYT
v_gene: TRBV24-1
abundance: NA
j_gene: TRBJ1-2

CDR3aa: ASSFSLNIQY
v_gene: TRBV13
abundance: many
j_gene: TRBJ2-4

CDR3aa: ASSGPDRTGMNTEAF
v_gene: TRBV9
abundance: NA
j_gene: TRBJ1-1

CDR3aa: ASRTLGLAGSATQY
v_gene: TRBV6-2/TRBV6-3
abundance: few
j_gene: TRBJ2-5

CDR3aa: ASSIQTAQETQY
v_gene: TRBV19
abundance: few
j_gene: TRBJ2-5

CDR3aa: ASSLASSPDTQY
v_gene: TRBV5-5
abundance: NA
j_gene: TRBJ2-3

CDR3aa: SAWGIAGGNTGELF
v_gene: TRBV20-1
abundance: NA
j_gene: TRBJ2-2

CDR3aa: ASSLARVRIDGYT
v_gene: TRBV5-5
abundance: many
j_gene: TRBJ1-2

CDR3aa: ASARLSYGYT
v_gene: TRBV6-1
abundance: many
j_gene: TRBJ1-2

CDR3aa: ASSLAVGNDYT
v_gene: TRBV5-4
abundance: NA
j_gene: TRBJ1-2

CDR3aa: AWSGDTEAF
v_gene: TRBV30
abundance: many
j_gene: TRBJ1-1

CDR3aa: SAIDRAGQPQH
v_gene: TRBV20-1
abundance: NA
j_gene: TRBJ1-5